The 2 T cell receptor beta chains reported below all come from one sample, sequenced in a study of high-grade serous ovarian cancer treatment subgroups. The tumor samples were collected prior to definitive surgery or chemotherapy. This table comes from immunoSEQ multiplex PCR, and its TCRdb copy is limited to in-frame clones, with some not included. The profile shows several thousand clones, 75% to 80% of them singletons. The sequenced sample was tumor tissue. The receptor set was obtained from a human donor with high-grade serous ovarian cancer.

V usage is TRBV4-3 and J usage is TRBJ1-6; unclear D gene. The V gene's germline CDR1 is LGHNA and CDR2 YSLEER. Trimming shortened V by 1 base and J by 9 bases, and 10 bases separated the two germline ends. The length of the CDR3 is 14 residues. The CDR3 protein is CASSQGWASSPLHF. The CDR3 bases are TGCGCCAGCAGCCAAGGGTGGGCCAGTTCACCCCTCCACTTT.

V and J are TRBV28 and TRBJ2-6, with D maybe TRBD1 (7 bases). The V end was cut by 6 bases, the J end by 4 bases, with 13 bases between. Germline CDR1 and CDR2: MDHEN and SYDVKM. There are 15 residues in the CDR3. The CDR3 spells CASRGQRVGANVLTF. For the CDR3, the DNA is TGTGCCAGCAGGGGACAGCGGGTGGGGGCCAACGTCCTGACTTTC.